Listed here are 26 T cell receptor beta chains from one sample, sequenced in a study of T cells in Graves' hyperthyroidism and ophthalmopathy (dated by TCRdb to between 2018 and 2020). The library was generated by multiplex PCR. Sequenced using an Illumina HiSeq 2000. Amplification of TCR beta CDR3 regions was carried out from RNA transcripts. The first round of RT-PCR for the TCR CDR3 was performed with the HTBI primer set and the Qiagen OneStep RT-PCR kit. TCRdb passed the public sequencing reads through fastp at Q25 and MiXCR, retaining productive beta sequences. Rows are unified per CDR3 protein, each entry keeping the most common DNA and genes. Across this sample there are roughly 750,000 distinct CDR3 sequences, with about 17% seen only once. Together, the top ten hold under 9.5% of the sample. Input material: blood. The source is a man between 18 and 35 years old with Graves' hyperthyroidism.

This clonotype was recorded a few times. The chain uses TRBV7-2 and TRBJ2-7; 9 nucleotides line up with TRBD2. The length of the CDR3 is 17 residues. J gave up 0 bases and V 2 bases, and 8 bases lay outside the gene matches. The germline gives CDR1 SGHTA, CDR2 FQGNSA. As DNA, the CDR3 is TGTGCCAGCAGCTTATACCCTAGCGGGACGAGCTCCTACGAGCAGTACTTC. It yields the protein CASSLYPSGTSSYEQYF.

The rearrangement uses TRBV4-1 and TRBJ1-2; D unresolved. The CDR3 totals 15 residues. In germline, CDR1 is MGHRA, CDR2 YSYEKL. Trimming took 0 bases from V and 2 from J, leaving 10 bases between them. The CDR3 reads CASSQEPRPNYGYTF. The CDR3, as DNA: TGCGCCAGCAGCCAAGAACCGCGCCCCAACTATGGCTACACCTTC.

There are a few counts of this clonotype. The chain joins TRBV6-1 to TRBJ2-7; 7 bases line up with TRBD2. Germline V gene sequence: CDR1 MNHNS, CDR2 SASEGT. CDR3 size: 16 residues. V gave up 6 bases and J gave up 3 bases; unmatched junction bases: 14. CDR3 sequence reads: CASRPTVTSRHYEQYF. The CDR3 bases are TGTGCCAGCAGGCCCACCGTGACTAGCCGCCACTACGAGCAGTACTTC.

The chain couples TRBV5-6 to TRBJ1-1; D may be TRBD1 (5 bases). This CDR3 region has 14 residues. V was clipped by 0 bases and J by 4 bases, with 10 bases between them. Germline V CDR1 and CDR2: SGHDT, YYEEEE. DNA for the CDR3: TGTGCCAGCAGCTTGGTTGGGACGGGCACTGAAGCTTTCTTT. The encoded protein is CASSLVGTGTEAFF.

The rearrangement joins TRBV20-1 to TRBJ2-3; TRBD1 or TRBD2 may be the D gene (6 bases each). The CDR3 covers 14 residues. Germline lookup yields CDR1 DFQATT and CDR2 SNEGSKA (reference sequence). Trimming took 6 bases from V and 4 from J, leaving 17 bases between them. The CDR3 DNA reads TGCAGTGCAAGGGACCCACGGGGGCCAGATACGCAGTATTTT. Protein: CSARDPRGPDTQYF.

CDR3 in DNA: TGTGCCAGCAGCCGGAAGTCGACCCCCAATGAAAAACTGTTTTTT. Encoded protein: CASSRKSTPNEKLFF. V is TRBV5-6 and J is TRBJ1-4; D is undetermined. The V end lost 4 bases, the J end lost 5 bases, and 15 bases lay between the germline ends. This CDR3 is 15 amino acids long. The germline V gene encodes CDR1 SGHDT and CDR2 YYEEEE.

This clonotype was counted a few times. The chain links TRBV7-3 to TRBJ2-2; D not resolved. Germline V lookup: CDR1 SGHTA, CDR2 FQGTGA. The CDR3 is 12 residues long. Trimming removed 1 base from V and 7 bases from J, with 4 bases in between. The chain's CDR3 is CASSLNIGELFF. The CDR3 region has the DNA TGTGCCAGCAGCTTAAATATCGGGGAGCTGTTTTTT.

This clonotype has a count of ten or more. V usage is TRBV6-1 and J usage is TRBJ2-7, with D perhaps matching TRBD2 (6 bases). Germline V gene sequence: CDR1 MNHNS, CDR2 SASEGT. This CDR3 is 14 amino acids long. V lost 4 bases to trimming and J lost 2 bases, with 12 bases between them. CDR3 loop: CASSVADVTYEQYF. DNA for the CDR3: TGTGCCAGCAGTGTAGCGGATGTGACCTACGAGCAGTACTTC.

The chain couples TRBV19 to TRBJ2-1, with 15 bases fitting TRBD2. This CDR3 has 19 amino acids. Germline CDR1 and CDR2: LNHDA and SQIVND (reference sequence). V was clipped by 4 bases and J by 1 base; unmatched bases: 8. Written as DNA, the CDR3 is TGTGCCAGTAGTACTGGACTAGCGGGAGGGTATGGGTCCTACAATGAGCAGTTCTTC. Its protein product is CASSTGLAGGYGSYNEQFF.

This chain uses TRBV20-1 with TRBJ1-5, with 8 bases aligning to TRBD1. This CDR3 has 15 amino acids. The ends lost 6 bases at V and 5 bases at J; junction bases unmatched: 12. The V gene's germline CDR1 is DFQATT and CDR2 SNEGSKA (reference sequence). Here the CDR3 DNA reads TGCAGTGCCCGGGACAGGACGATGGGGGATCAGCCCCAGCATTTT. Encoded protein: CSARDRTMGDQPQHF.

This clonotype came up many times. The rearrangement joins TRBV30 to TRBJ1-1, with 7 nucleotides matching TRBD1. With V trimmed by 0 bases and J by 4 bases, 8 bases remained unmatched. This CDR3 has 15 residues. Germline V gene lookup returns CDR1 GTSNPN and CDR2 SVGIG (reference sequence). The CDR3 DNA follows: TGTGCCTGGAGTGTACGGTGGAGGGGGCCCACTGAAGCTTTCTTT. Protein sequence: CAWSVRWRGPTEAFF.

In this sample, this clonotype turned up many times. The V call is TRBV29-1, the J call TRBJ2-3, with D perhaps matching TRBD1 or TRBD2 (5 bases each). Germline assignment: CDR1 SQVTM and CDR2 ANQGSEA. The CDR3 is 13 residues long. V dropped 7 bases and J dropped 2 bases, with 13 bases sitting between them. The CDR3 bases are TGCAGCGGGGGACCCGAGTACACAGATACGCAGTATTTT. It encodes CSGGPEYTDTQYF.

As regards this clonotype: This clone may be a read error of a much larger clone one base away. J is TRBJ2-3 and V is TRBV2, with D unclear. Near its end, the DNA agrees better with TRBJ1-5, so the J call may be wrong. Per germline, CDR1 SNHLY and CDR2 FYNNEI. The CDR3 is 12 residues long. The CDR3 bases are TGTGCCAGCAGGAGAGTGGCAGATACGCAGCATTTT. It specifies CASRRVADTQHF.

Many counts were recorded for this clonotype. V gene TRBV2 combines with J gene TRBJ1-4; tentative D call: TRBD1 (5 bases). Per the germline V gene, CDR1 is SNHLY and CDR2 is FYNNEI. The CDR3 covers 11 residues. Trimming took 11 bases from V and 11 from J, leaving 15 bases between them. DNA of the CDR3: TGTGCCGGAACCGGGACGGGGAAACTGTTTTTT. Protein: CAGTGTGKLFF.

This clonotype was seen more than once but under ten times. The J gene is TRBJ2-1, the V gene TRBV5-1; 10 nucleotides align to TRBD2. In germline, CDR1 is SGHRS, CDR2 YFSETQ. The V gene end was trimmed by 3 bases and the J gene end by 5 bases; junction bases not matched to a gene: 5. The CDR3 has 15 residues. The CDR3 DNA reads as TGCGCCAGCAGCTCAGGACTAGCGGAGAACAATGAGCAGTTCTTC. Translating it yields CASSSGLAENNEQFF.

This clonotype came up a few times. The V gene is TRBV5-1, the J gene TRBJ2-1; perhaps TRBD2 as D (5 bases). The germline CDR1 and CDR2 sequences are SGHRS and YFSETQ. This CDR3 has 16 amino acids. Deletions cut 7 bases from V and 0 bases from J, with 17 bases between. CDR3 amino acids: CASQDSLYTSYNEQFF. The CDR3 DNA is TGCGCCAGCCAGGACTCTCTATATACCTCCTACAATGAGCAGTTCTTC.

In this sample, this clonotype turned up many times. This chain uses TRBV11-2 with TRBJ1-1; D gene uncertain. Trimming cost V 1 base and J 4 bases, with 10 bases left between them. Germline values: CDR1 SGHAT, CDR2 FQNNGV. This CDR3 is 14 amino acids long. The DNA for the CDR3 is TGTGCCAGCAGCTTAGCTCTTCAGGTCACTGAAGCTTTCTTT. This encodes CASSLALQVTEAFF.

There are a few counts of this clonotype. The chain links TRBV6-1 to TRBJ1-4; 7 bases match TRBD1. Germline CDR1 is MNHNS and CDR2 is SASEGT. V was clipped by 4 bases and J by 8 bases; unmatched bases: 10. The CDR3 has 15 amino acids. The CDR3 DNA reads TGTGCCAGCAGTGGTCAAGAGGGGGCCGGAGAAAAACTGTTTTTT. Its protein is CASSGQEGAGEKLFF.

The chain uses TRBV25-1 and TRBJ2-3; D possibly uses TRBD1 or TRBD2 (6 bases each). Trimming cost V 4 bases and J 3 bases, with 17 bases left between them. The CDR3 is 16 residues long. Germline CDR1 reads MGHDK; CDR2 reads SYGVNS. CDR3: CASSGRRQEGTDTQYF. CDR3 nucleotide sequence: TGTGCCAGCAGTGGGAGGAGACAGGAGGGTACAGATACGCAGTATTTT.

This clonotype was counted at least ten times. This sequence joins TRBV10-3 and TRBJ2-3; TRBD1 agrees at 10 bases. There are 15 residues in the CDR3. V lost 7 bases and J lost 1; bases outside the gene matches: 5. CDR1 is ENHRY and CDR2 is SYGVKD in the germline V gene. This chain's CDR3 is CAITGQGGGTDTQYF. CDR3 DNA: TGTGCCATCACTGGACAGGGGGGGGGCACAGATACGCAGTATTTT.

Remarks on this clonotype: A read error may account for a junction end that differs from germline. The V call is TRBV12-5, the J call TRBJ2-1; 9 bases match TRBD2. CDR1 is LGHNT, CDR2 FRNRAP, per germline. The CDR3 is 14 residues long. This CDR3 is CASGYLAGDKEQFF. For the CDR3, the DNA is TGTGCTAGTGGATATTTAGCGGGAGACAAGGAGCAGTTCTTC.

This clonotype was seen at least ten times. This chain joins TRBV6-5 and TRBJ2-3, with 11 bases fitting TRBD2. J was trimmed by 0 bases and V by 0 bases; bases with no gene match: 8. Germline lookup yields CDR1 MNHEY and CDR2 SVGAGI. The CDR3 has 19 residues. The CDR3 here is CASSYSWLAGGMSTDTQYF. The CDR3 coding sequence is TGTGCCAGCAGTTACTCGTGGCTAGCGGGAGGCATGAGCACAGATACGCAGTATTTT.

This clonotype was recorded at least ten times. V and J are TRBV20-1 and TRBJ2-7; D is unresolved. The V gene's germline CDR1 is DFQATT and CDR2 SNEGSKA (reference sequence). V was shortened by 1 base and J by 5 bases, with 9 bases between the two germline ends. CDR3 length: 12 residues. The CDR3 DNA reads as TGCAGTGCTAGAGCCTCTGGCCACGAGCAGTACTTC. It codes for CSARASGHEQYF.

The gene calls are TRBV4-1 and TRBJ2-1; 8 bases are a match to TRBD1. Germline-derived CDR1 and CDR2 are MGHRA and YSYEKL. The CDR3 contains 16 residues. Trimming cost V 4 bases and J 5 bases; bases outside gene matches: 10. The CDR3 reads CASSLTWDRLNNEQFF. DNA of the CDR3: TGCGCCAGCAGCCTCACTTGGGACAGGCTGAACAATGAGCAGTTCTTC.

This clonotype has at least ten counts. The chain is built from TRBV20-1 and TRBJ2-7; a possible D gene is TRBD2 (5 bases). Trimming removed 1 base from V and 3 bases from J, with 7 bases in between. The CDR3 has 12 amino acids. The germline V gene encodes CDR1 DFQATT and CDR2 SNEGSKA (reference sequence). CDR3 sequence: CSARVRDYEQYF. The CDR3 DNA is TGCAGTGCTAGAGTTCGGGACTACGAGCAGTACTTC.

This clonotype was picked up many times. This sequence joins TRBV18 and TRBJ2-3, with 9 nucleotides matching TRBD2. Trimming cost V 1 base and J 3 bases; bases outside gene matches: 5. The length of the CDR3 is 16 residues. CDR1 is KGHSH, CDR2 LQKENI, per germline. The CDR3 here is CASSPRSGSGTDTQYF. The CDR3 DNA follows: TGTGCCAGCTCACCACGTAGCGGGAGCGGGACAGATACGCAGTATTTT. The entire variable domain, with the rest obtained from reference TRBV18 and TRBJ2-3, is as follows: NAGVMQNPRHLVRRRGQEARLRCSPMKGHSHVYWYRQLPEEGLKFMVYLQKENIIDESGMPKERFSAEFPKEGPSILRIQQVVRGDSAAYFCASSPRSGSGTDTQYFGPGTRLTVL.